The present T cell receptor beta chain was sequenced within a study of shared clonotypes between healthy human individuals. General study findings and limits: Clonotypes shared by all four sorted-subset donors had higher generation probabilities than non-shared clonotypes. Rarefaction showed that sequencing of sorted subsets was incomplete (despite large depth). Memory subsets generally showed lower estimated richness than naive subsets.

Note on this clone: What it recognizes is unknown.

Those who donated were healthy HIV-negative adults, with no recent acute infections or vaccinations reported. TCRdb keeps only in-frame clones here, not all; method: immunoSEQ multiplex PCR. Among a few million clones, 90% to 95% were seen once, and the ten largest hold roughly 0.36%. Sequences were obtained from naive CD4+ T cells from PBMCs. Subset of the sample: CD45RA+ positively selected. This TCR was recovered from a man aged 18-30 years in good health. Some clones in this sample may be carry-over from other donors' samples.

CDR3 residues: CASTLEGARFF. CDR3 in DNA: TGTGCCTCCACCCTGGAGGGGGCGAGGTTCTTC. The chain is built from TRBV30 and TRBJ2-1; the D gene is possibly TRBD1 (7 bases). CDR1 and CDR2 from the germline V gene are GTSNPN and SVGIG (reference sequence). V lost 7 bases to trimming and J lost 15 bases, with 19 bases between them. There are 11 residues in the CDR3. Based on the CDR3 plus reference TRBV30 and TRBJ2-1, the full variable domain is SQTIHQWPATLVQPVGSPLSLECTVEGTSNPNLYWYRQAAGRGLQLLFYSVGIGQISSEVPQNLSASRPQDRQFILSSKKLLLSDSGFYLCASTLEGARFFGPGTRLTVL.